Presented here are 7 T cell receptor beta chains from one specimen sequenced in a study of CD8 T cells in Susac syndrome. Random hexamers primed reverse transcription of about 0.45 to 1 ug RNA. TCRdb passed the immunoSEQ multiplex PCR reads through MiXCR, listing each CDR3 protein once. Altogether more than 75,000 distinct CDR3 sequences are present, approximately 92% being singletons, with the ten largest covering over 0.25%. Sequencing input: CD8+ T cells from PBMCs. The receptors come from a human donor in good health.

The chain joins TRBV9 to TRBJ2-1, with TRBD1 matching 10 bases. The V gene end was trimmed by 3 bases and the J gene end by 12 bases; junction bases not matched to a gene: 15. The germline V gene has CDR1 SGDLS and CDR2 YYNGEE. The CDR3 has 16 amino acids. CDR3: CASSALPGQGRKGQFF. In DNA form, the CDR3 reads TGTGCCAGCAGCGCCCTTCCGGGACAGGGGAGGAAGGGGCAGTTCTTC.

The chain employs TRBV12-3 or TRBV12-4 and TRBJ2-7; 7 nucleotides match TRBD2. J was trimmed by 6 bases and V by 4 bases; bases with no gene match: 0. The length of the CDR3 is 11 residues. CDR3 in amino acids: CASSWGGEQYF. In DNA, the CDR3 is TGTGCCAGCAGTTGGGGGGGCGAGCAGTACTTC.

The chain joins TRBV2 to TRBJ2-5, with 9 bases lining up with TRBD1. Germline V CDR1 and CDR2: SNHLY, FYNNEI. Germline trimming cut 3 bases from V and 5 bases from J; bases unmatched to any gene: 4. The CDR3 runs to 14 residues. CDR3 DNA: TGTGCCAGCAGTGAGGCCGGGACAGGGGAGACCCAGTACTTC. It translates to CASSEAGTGETQYF.

This chain joins TRBV19 and TRBJ1-2; D gene ambiguous. Trimming took 3 bases from V and 6 from J, leaving 17 bases between them. This CDR3 comprises 15 residues. Germline CDR1 LNHDA, CDR2 SQIVND (reference sequence). The CDR3, as DNA: TGTGCCAGTAGTATTGGCGGCGTCCCTAGGGATGGCTACACCTTC. Its translation is CASSIGGVPRDGYTF.

In DNA form, the CDR3 reads TGCAGTGCTAGAGAACCCCCAGGGGCGGGAAGATCGTGGACTGAAGCTTTCTTT. Its protein product is CSAREPPGAGRSWTEAFF. The chain carries TRBV20-1 and TRBJ1-1; perhaps TRBD1 as D (6 bases). Germline assignment: CDR1 DFQATT and CDR2 SNEGSKA (reference sequence). Trimming took 0 bases from V and 5 from J, leaving 25 bases between them. The CDR3 spans 18 residues.

This clonotype is labeled medium-sized. The V gene is TRBV6-1, the J gene TRBJ1-5, with 7 bases that match TRBD1. The CDR3 consists of 14 residues. Germline-derived CDR1 and CDR2 are MNHNS and SASEGT. After removal of 6 bases from V and 5 bases from J, the junction contained 7 bases not matched to a gene. The CDR3 region is CASRPDRVDQPQHF. CDR3 bases: TGTGCCAGCAGACCCGACAGGGTCGATCAGCCCCAGCATTTT.

This chain connects TRBV24-1 to TRBJ1-1, with D perhaps TRBD1 (5 bases). V was shortened by 9 bases and J by 0 bases, with 16 bases between the two germline ends. The germline V gene encodes CDR1 KGHDR and CDR2 SFDVKD. This CDR3 region has 15 residues. The CDR3 nucleotides are TGTGCCACCCGCCCGGCCGGGGGGATGAACACTGAAGCTTTCTTT. Translating gives CATRPAGGMNTEAFF.